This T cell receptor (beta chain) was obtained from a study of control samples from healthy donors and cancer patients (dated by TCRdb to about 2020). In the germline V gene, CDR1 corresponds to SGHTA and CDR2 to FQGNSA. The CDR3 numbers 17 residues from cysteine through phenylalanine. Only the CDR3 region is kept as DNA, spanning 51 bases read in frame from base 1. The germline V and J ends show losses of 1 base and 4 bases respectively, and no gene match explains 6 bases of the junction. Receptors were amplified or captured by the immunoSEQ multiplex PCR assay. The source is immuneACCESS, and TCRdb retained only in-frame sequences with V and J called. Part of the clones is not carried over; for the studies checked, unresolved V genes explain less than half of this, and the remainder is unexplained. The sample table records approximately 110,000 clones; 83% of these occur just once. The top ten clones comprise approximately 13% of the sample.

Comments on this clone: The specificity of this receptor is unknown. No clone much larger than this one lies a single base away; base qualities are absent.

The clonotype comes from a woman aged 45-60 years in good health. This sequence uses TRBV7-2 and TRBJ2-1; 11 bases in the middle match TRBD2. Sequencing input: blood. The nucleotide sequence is TGTGCCAGCAGCTTAGTGGCTAGCGGGGGGTCTTACAATGAGCAGTTCTTC. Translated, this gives CASSLVASGGSYNEQFF.